This is a list of T cell receptor beta chains from one sample in a study of T cells after yellow fever vaccination. Using its own MiXCR run on the 5' RACE reads, TCRdb lists one record per CDR3 protein. The data contain 340,000 or so distinct CDR3 sequences, around 13% of them singletons. This specimen was CD4+ T cells sorted from PBMCs, taken 15 days after the yellow fever booster vaccination. The source of these receptors is a man aged 18 to 29 who received the YFV17D yellow fever vaccine. Both conserved end residues are part of each CDR3. The order of the fields is clone size, V gene, CDR3 length, D gene, J gene, CDR3 DNA, CDR3 protein. The D gene is left open where the match is weak. The size field is filled for only some rows; it gives once, few, many or a size class.

clone_size: NA; v_call: TRBV7-8; cdr3_length: 14; d_call: NA; j_call: TRBJ2-4; cdr3_nt: TGTGCCAGCAGCTTAGGCGGGTTGGGAAACATTCAGTACTTC; cdr3_aa: CASSLGGLGNIQYF
clone_size: NA; v_call: TRBV9; cdr3_length: 13; d_call: NA; j_call: TRBJ2-1; cdr3_nt: TGTGCCAGCAGCCTCGGGCACCTCGGTGAGCAGTTCTTC; cdr3_aa: CASSLGHLGEQFF
clone_size: few; v_call: TRBV28; cdr3_length: 16; d_call: NA; j_call: TRBJ2-2; cdr3_nt: TGTGCCAGCAGTTTATTGGGGGAGTGGCACACCGGGGAGCTGTTTTTT; cdr3_aa: CASSLLGEWHTGELFF
clone_size: NA; v_call: TRBV5-1; cdr3_length: 15; d_call: TRBD1; j_call: TRBJ2-3; cdr3_nt: TGCGCCAGCAGCTCGCCGGGACAGGGGACCTATACGCAGTATTTT; cdr3_aa: CASSSPGQGTYTQYF
clone_size: NA; v_call: TRBV7-2; cdr3_length: 18; d_call: NA; j_call: TRBJ1-6; cdr3_nt: TGTGCCAGCAGCCCCCTTGTGCGTTGGGGTAGCCGTAATTCACCCCTCCACTTT; cdr3_aa: CASSPLVRWGSRNSPLHF
clone_size: NA; v_call: TRBV5-1; cdr3_length: 17; d_call: NA; j_call: TRBJ2-1; cdr3_nt: TGCGCCAGCAGCCCCCGGCAAGAGCGGAGCTCCTACAATGAGCAGTTCTTC; cdr3_aa: CASSPRQERSSYNEQFF
clone_size: few; v_call: TRBV7-3; cdr3_length: 13; d_call: NA; j_call: TRBJ2-3; cdr3_nt: TGTGCCAGCAGCCGGCACCTGGGGGATACGCAGTATTTT; cdr3_aa: CASSRHLGDTQYF
clone_size: NA; v_call: TRBV28; cdr3_length: 14; d_call: TRBD1; j_call: TRBJ1-5; cdr3_nt: TGTGCCAGCATCAACAGGGGAAGCAATCAGCCCCAGCATTTT; cdr3_aa: CASINRGSNQPQHF
clone_size: NA; v_call: TRBV5-1; cdr3_length: 17; d_call: NA; j_call: TRBJ2-2; cdr3_nt: TGCGCCAGCAGCTCTGGACAGCTTTTCGCGAACACCGGGGAGCTGTTTTTT; cdr3_aa: CASSSGQLFANTGELFF
clone_size: few; v_call: TRBV4-3; cdr3_length: 16; d_call: TRBD1; j_call: TRBJ1-1; cdr3_nt: TGCGCCAGCAGCCAAGGGTTGACAGGGATAAACACTGAAGCTTTCTTT; cdr3_aa: CASSQGLTGINTEAFF
clone_size: NA; v_call: TRBV4-2; cdr3_length: 15; d_call: NA; j_call: TRBJ2-5; cdr3_nt: TGTGCCAGCAGCCAGAGAGAGGCCGGGGGCGGGACCCAGTACTTC; cdr3_aa: CASSQREAGGGTQYF